These 28 T cell receptor beta chains came from one sample sequenced in a study of blood T cell repertoires in COVID-19. The table came from immunoSEQ multiplex PCR; TCRdb's copy has only in-frame clones and leaves some out. The data contain tens of thousands of clones, 70% to 90% of them singletons. The sample comprised peripheral blood. The receptor set was obtained from a human donor with acute or convalescent COVID-19. The donor label of this sample is uncertain.

This clone was detected only once. CDR3 sequence: CASSDRTRGYVQYF. Here the CDR3 DNA reads TGTGCCAGCAGCGACCGGACACGTGGCTACGTTCAGTATTTT. The chain combines TRBV6-5 with TRBJ2-3; D may be TRBD1 (5 bases). The V end was cut by 6 bases, the J end by 12 bases, with 22 bases between. Germline V gene sequence: CDR1 MNHEY, CDR2 SVGAGI. CDR3 length equals 14 residues.

The genes are TRBV3-1 (or the pseudogene TRBV3-2) and TRBJ1-2, with 9 bases identical to TRBD1. Trimming cost V 1 base and J 4 bases; bases outside gene matches: 7. Germline V CDR1 and CDR2: LGHDT, YNNKEL (reference sequence). CDR3 length equals 16 residues. This CDR3 is CASSQVGTGTVYGYTF. The CDR3 region has the DNA TGTGCCAGCAGCCAAGTTGGGACAGGGACCGTCTATGGCTACACCTTC.

The genes are TRBV7-6 and TRBJ1-1; D unclear. The length of the CDR3 is 11 residues. Germline V gene sequence: CDR1 SGHVS, CDR2 FNYEAQ. V lost 3 bases and J lost 7, with 6 bases in between. The CDR3 DNA reads TGTGCCAGCAGCTTGGTCAGTGAAGCTTTCTTT. It translates to CASSLVSEAFF.

The count of this clone is one. The chain employs TRBV5-6 and TRBJ1-2; D is possibly TRBD1 (5 bases). The CDR3 runs to 14 residues. Trimming left V 2 bases short and J 4 bases short, with 12 bases between. Germline-derived CDR1 and CDR2 are SGHDT and YYEEEE. The CDR3 region is CASSFEQALYGYTF. The CDR3 DNA sequence: TGTGCCAGCAGCTTCGAACAGGCACTCTATGGCTACACCTTC. The variable domain in full, completed from reference TRBV5-6 and TRBJ1-2, reads DAGVTQSPTHLIKTRGQQVTLRCSPKSGHDTVSWYQQALGQGPQFIFQYYEEEERQRGNFPDRFSGHQFPNYSSELNVNALLLGDSALYLCASSFEQALYGYTFGSGTRLTVV.

J is TRBJ2-7 and V is TRBV6-5; TRBD2 aligns across 7 bases. Germline CDR1 and CDR2: MNHEY and SVGAGI. This CDR3 is built from 15 residues. The V segment lost 7 bases and the J segment 4 bases; nucleotides outside the gene matches: 13. The CDR3 DNA sequence: TGTGCCAGCACCGCCAGGGCGGGGGAGGTATACGAGCAGTACTTC. It specifies CASTARAGEVYEQYF.

This rearrangement joins TRBV18 to TRBJ2-2, with TRBD1 as a possible D gene (5 bases). The germline V gene encodes CDR1 KGHSH and CDR2 LQKENI. This CDR3 contains 15 residues. V dropped 3 bases and J dropped 5 bases, with 13 bases sitting between them. CDR3 bases: TGTGCCAGCTCACCTCAGGGTGTTGGGACCGGGGAGCTGTTTTTT. Amino acids: CASSPQGVGTGELFF.

The chain uses TRBV9 and TRBJ2-1; 8 bases fit TRBD1. Germline V gives CDR1 SGDLS, CDR2 YYNGEE. The CDR3 is 17 residues long. J was trimmed by 4 bases and V by 0 bases; bases with no gene match: 9. DNA for the CDR3: TGTGCCAGCAGCGTAGCTGTAGAGGGACAGGCTTACAATGAGCAGTTCTTC. It yields the protein CASSVAVEGQAYNEQFF.

Only a few counts were recorded for this clone. The rearrangement joins TRBV7-9 to TRBJ1-2, with 7 bases identical to TRBD1. Germline V gives CDR1 SEHNR, CDR2 FQNEAQ (reference sequence). This CDR3 region has 16 residues. Trimming cost V 2 bases and J 4 bases; bases outside gene matches: 10. The CDR3 DNA reads TGTGCCAGCAGCTTACTAGACAGGGAAGGTGGCTATGGCTACACCTTC. This codes for CASSLLDREGGYGYTF.

The chain is built from TRBV3-1 (or the pseudogene TRBV3-2) and TRBJ2-7, with TRBD2 identical over 13 bases. With 4 bases clipped from V and 5 bases from J, the junction kept 8 bases outside the gene matches. Germline V gives CDR1 LGHDT, CDR2 YNNKEL (reference sequence). The CDR3 consists of 16 residues. CDR3 region: CASSPEWTSGGDEQYF. In DNA, the CDR3 is TGTGCCAGCAGCCCTGAGTGGACTAGCGGGGGAGACGAGCAGTACTTC.

V and J are TRBV3-1 (or the pseudogene TRBV3-2) and TRBJ2-2, with 7 nucleotides matching TRBD2. The CDR3 has 16 residues. The germline CDR1 and CDR2 sequences are LGHDT and YNNKEL (reference sequence). Trimming removed 1 base from V and 1 base from J; junction bases left unmatched: 3. The CDR3 sequence is CASSQGSGVNTGELFF. CDR3 sequence (DNA): TGTGCCAGCAGCCAAGGGAGCGGGGTGAACACCGGGGAGCTGTTTTTT.

The CDR3 region has the DNA TGTGCCAGCAGAAAAGGACAGGGGAGGGAGCAGTACTTC. Amino acid sequence: CASRKGQGREQYF. This chain links TRBV6-5 with TRBJ2-7, with TRBD1 matching 9 bases. From germline, CDR1 is MNHEY and CDR2 SVGAGI. The CDR3 length is 13 residues. Trimming took 6 bases from V and 7 from J; bases not matched to a gene: 7.

The chain links TRBV28 to TRBJ2-2; unclear D gene. The CDR3 length is 15 residues. In germline, CDR1 is MDHEN, CDR2 SYDVKM. Trimming stripped 5 bases from V and 3 bases from J, with 13 bases between. The CDR3 protein is CASSPNKKHTGELFF. CDR3 nucleotides: TGTGCCAGCAGTCCCAACAAGAAACACACCGGGGAGCTGTTTTTT.

V gene TRBV5-1 combines with J gene TRBJ2-2; D is unclear. Germline V gene sequence: CDR1 SGHRS, CDR2 YFSETQ. This CDR3 has 14 residues. Trimming removed 2 bases from V and 6 bases from J, with 11 bases in between. CDR3 protein: CASSLQQSPGELFF. CDR3 DNA: TGCGCCAGCAGCTTACAGCAGTCCCCCGGGGAGCTGTTTTTT. The full variable domain, in which reference TRBV5-1 and TRBJ2-2 provide the parts outside the CDR3, is KAGVTQTPRYLIKTRGQQVTLSCSPISGHRSVSWYQQTPGQGLQFLFEYFSETQRNKGNFPGRFSGRQFSNSRSEMNVSTLELGDSALYLCASSLQQSPGELFFGEGSRLTVL.

The V call is TRBV5-1, the J call TRBJ2-5, with 10 bases identical to TRBD1. From germline, CDR1 is SGHRS and CDR2 YFSETQ. J lost 0 bases, V lost 0 bases, and 2 bases had no gene match. There are 16 residues in the CDR3. CDR3 amino acids: CASSLAGTGDQETQYF. The CDR3 DNA reads as TGCGCCAGCAGCTTGGCCGGGACAGGGGACCAAGAGACCCAGTACTTC.

The chain recombines TRBV6-5 with TRBJ1-2, with 8 bases matching TRBD1. CDR1 and CDR2 (germline): MNHEY, SVGAGI. CDR3 length: 16 amino acids. The V segment lost 0 bases and the J segment 8 bases; nucleotides outside the gene matches: 11. The CDR3 nucleotides are TGTGCCAGCAGTTACTCGACCCCCAGGGGGCGTGGAGGCTACACCTTC. Translated: CASSYSTPRGRGGYTF.

The chain is built from TRBV6-5 and TRBJ2-1; maybe TRBD1 (5 bases). This CDR3 spans 14 amino acids. Germline CDR1 is MNHEY and CDR2 is SVGAGI. V shed 5 bases and J shed 2 bases, with 10 bases lying between them. The CDR3 region is CASSPQDTYNEQFF. The CDR3 DNA follows: TGTGCCAGCAGTCCCCAGGACACCTACAATGAGCAGTTCTTC.

This sequence joins TRBV4-2 and TRBJ1-4, with a weak D call TRBD1 (6 bases). V lost 3 bases and J 6 bases, leaving 14 bases between the germline ends. Germline V gene sequence: CDR1 LGHNA, CDR2 YNFKEQ. There are 15 residues in the CDR3. In DNA form, the CDR3 reads TGTGCCAGCAGCCATGATAGGGGGAGCCATGAAAAACTGTTTTTT. It codes for CASSHDRGSHEKLFF.

V usage is TRBV19 and J usage is TRBJ2-4; the match to TRBD2 covers 14 bases. The CDR3 runs to 15 residues. Germline CDR1 reads LNHDA; CDR2 reads SQIVND (reference sequence). V shed 6 bases and J 5 bases; nucleotides not matched to a gene: 3. The CDR3, as DNA: TGTGCCAGTAGAGGGACTAGCGGGGGCCAAAACATTCAGTACTTC. It encodes CASRGTSGGQNIQYF. The whole variable domain, remainder taken from reference TRBV19 and TRBJ2-4, is DGGITQSPKYLFRKEGQNVTLSCEQNLNHDAMYWYRQDPGQGLRLIYYSQIVNDFQKGDIAEGYSVSREKKESFPLTVTSAQKNPTAFYLCASRGTSGGQNIQYFGAGTRLSVL.

This sequence joins TRBV27 and TRBJ1-3; 7 bases agree with TRBD1. Looked up from germline, CDR1 is MNHEY and CDR2 is SMNVEV (reference sequence). The CDR3 consists of 15 residues. Trimming cost V 5 bases and J 9 bases; bases outside gene matches: 13. CDR3 region: CASSPQQGHGGTIYF. The DNA of the CDR3 is TGTGCCAGCAGTCCCCAACAGGGGCATGGGGGCACCATATATTTT.

The chain carries TRBV9 and TRBJ1-2; 9 nucleotides align to TRBD1. The CDR3 has 13 residues. Germline assignment: CDR1 SGDLS and CDR2 YYNGEE. V dropped 5 bases and J dropped 14; count of bases not matched to a gene: 13. The CDR3 sequence: CASSPGQGGSATF. CDR3 nucleotide sequence: TGTGCCAGCAGTCCGGGACAGGGAGGCTCAGCAACCTTC.

V is TRBV5-1 and J is TRBJ1-1, with D possibly TRBD1 on 5 matching bases. Germline V gene lookup returns CDR1 SGHRS and CDR2 YFSETQ. This CDR3 has 16 residues. V lost 4 bases and J lost 5, with 21 bases in between. The CDR3 DNA is TGCGCCAGCAGCGTCGACCCTCAGGGTGAGGAAACTGAAGCTTTCTTT. Translation gives CASSVDPQGEETEAFF.

This clone was counted a single time. J is TRBJ1-2 and V is TRBV2; D is perhaps TRBD1 (6 bases). Germline values: CDR1 SNHLY, CDR2 FYNNEI. The CDR3 runs 13 residues. Trimming pared 6 bases from V and 4 bases from J, leaving 12 bases between. Here the CDR3 DNA reads TGTGCCAGCAGGTCGGACAGCTTCTATGGCTACACCTTC. Translated: CASRSDSFYGYTF.

This chain connects TRBV18 to TRBJ2-5, with 11 bases that match TRBD2. The ends lost 2 bases at V and 2 bases at J; junction bases unmatched: 4. Germline CDR1 and CDR2: KGHSH and LQKENI. This CDR3 comprises 16 residues. CDR3 nucleotide sequence: TGTGCCAGCTCACCATCCCTAGCGGGGGGACAAGAGACCCAGTACTTC. Protein product: CASSPSLAGGQETQYF. Full variable domain (remainder filled in from reference TRBV18 and TRBJ2-5): NAGVMQNPRHLVRRRGQEARLRCSPMKGHSHVYWYRQLPEEGLKFMVYLQKENIIDESGMPKERFSAEFPKEGPSILRIQQVVRGDSAAYFCASSPSLAGGQETQYFGPGTRLLVL.

V gene TRBV7-9 combines with J gene TRBJ2-6; 12 bases line up with TRBD1. Germline CDR1 is SEHNR and CDR2 is FQNEAQ (reference sequence). CDR3 size: 19 residues. J lost 1 base, V lost 5 bases, and 9 bases had no gene match. The CDR3 DNA follows: TGTGCCAGCAGCCCGCGGGGGACAGGGGGCGCGTCTGGGGCCAACGTCCTGACTTTC. Its translation: CASSPRGTGGASGANVLTF.

This clone was detected once. The rearrangement joins TRBV18 to TRBJ2-7, with D uncertain. Germline V gene data show CDR1 as KGHSH and CDR2 as LQKENI. Trimming removed 0 bases at V and 3 bases at J, with 9 bases between. The CDR3 loop spans 14 amino acids. The DNA for the CDR3 is TGTGCCAGCTCACCACCCGACATGGACTACGAGCAGTACTTC. Protein: CASSPPDMDYEQYF. Based on the CDR3 plus reference TRBV18 and TRBJ2-7, the full variable domain is NAGVMQNPRHLVRRRGQEARLRCSPMKGHSHVYWYRQLPEEGLKFMVYLQKENIIDESGMPKERFSAEFPKEGPSILRIQQVVRGDSAAYFCASSPPDMDYEQYFGPGTRLTVT.

This clone showed up just a few times. This chain uses TRBV9 with TRBJ1-1, with 8 bases aligning to TRBD1. V lost 4 bases and J lost 4; bases outside the gene matches: 9. Per the germline V gene, CDR1 is SGDLS and CDR2 is YYNGEE. This CDR3 has 15 residues. The CDR3 region has the DNA TGTGCCAGCAGCACAAACAGGGGGGGAGGCACTGAAGCTTTCTTT. Residues: CASSTNRGGGTEAFF.

This chain links TRBV21-1 with TRBJ1-6. TRBV21-1 has pseudogene status. The CDR3 consists of 14 residues. The CDR3 here is CARRSGERNSPLHF. In nucleotides, the CDR3 is TGTGCCAGGCGCTCGGGGGAGCGGAATTCACCCCTCCACTTT.

The CDR3, as DNA: TGTGCCATAGCGACTGCAAGCTTGGAAGAGACCCAGTACTTC. Translation: CAIATASLEETQYF. The chain links TRBV10-3 to TRBJ2-5; no reliable D call. Trimming removed 9 bases at V and 3 bases at J, with 17 bases between. This CDR3 has 14 amino acids. The germline CDR1 and CDR2 sequences are ENHRY and SYGVKD.